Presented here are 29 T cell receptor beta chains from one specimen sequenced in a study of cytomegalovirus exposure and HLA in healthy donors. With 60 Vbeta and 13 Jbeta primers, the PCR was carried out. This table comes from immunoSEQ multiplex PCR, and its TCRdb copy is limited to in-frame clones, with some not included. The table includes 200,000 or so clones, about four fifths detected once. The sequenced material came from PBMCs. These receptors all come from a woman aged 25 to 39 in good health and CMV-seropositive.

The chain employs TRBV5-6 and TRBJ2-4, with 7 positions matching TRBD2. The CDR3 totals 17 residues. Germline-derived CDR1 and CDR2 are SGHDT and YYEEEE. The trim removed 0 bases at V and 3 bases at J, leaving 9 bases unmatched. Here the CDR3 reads CASSLVGGGWGKNIQYF. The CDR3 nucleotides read TGTGCCAGCAGCTTGGTTGGGGGGGGTTGGGGCAAAAACATTCAGTACTTC. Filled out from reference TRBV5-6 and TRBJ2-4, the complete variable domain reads DAGVTQSPTHLIKTRGQQVTLRCSPKSGHDTVSWYQQALGQGPQFIFQYYEEEERQRGNFPDRFSGHQFPNYSSELNVNALLLGDSALYLCASSLVGGGWGKNIQYFGAGTRLSVL.

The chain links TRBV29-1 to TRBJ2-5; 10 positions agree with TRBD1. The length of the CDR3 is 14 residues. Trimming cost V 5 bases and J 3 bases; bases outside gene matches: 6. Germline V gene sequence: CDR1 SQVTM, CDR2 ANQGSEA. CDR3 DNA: TGCAGCGTTCCGCCCGGGACAGGGGAAGAGACCCAGTACTTC. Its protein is CSVPPGTGEETQYF.

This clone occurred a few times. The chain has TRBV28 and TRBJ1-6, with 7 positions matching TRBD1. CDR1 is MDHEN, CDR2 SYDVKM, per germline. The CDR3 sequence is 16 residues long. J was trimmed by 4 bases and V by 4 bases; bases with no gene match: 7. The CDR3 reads CASSSGQVKYNSPLHF. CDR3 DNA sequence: TGTGCCAGCAGTTCCGGACAGGTTAAATATAATTCACCCCTCCACTTT.

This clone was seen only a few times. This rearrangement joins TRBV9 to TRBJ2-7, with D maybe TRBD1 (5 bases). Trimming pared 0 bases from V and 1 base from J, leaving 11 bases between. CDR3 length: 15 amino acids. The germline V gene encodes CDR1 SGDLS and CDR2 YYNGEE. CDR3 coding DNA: TGTGCCAGCAGCGTAGGGTCGACAGCGTCCTACGAGCAGTACTTC. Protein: CASSVGSTASYEQYF.

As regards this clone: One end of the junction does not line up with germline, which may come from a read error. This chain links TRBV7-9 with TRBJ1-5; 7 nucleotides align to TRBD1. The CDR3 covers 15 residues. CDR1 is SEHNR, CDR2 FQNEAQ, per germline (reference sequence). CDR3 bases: TGTTCCAGCAGCTTAGGAGGGACAGTCAATCAGCCCCAGCATTTT. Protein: CSSSLGGTVNQPQHF.

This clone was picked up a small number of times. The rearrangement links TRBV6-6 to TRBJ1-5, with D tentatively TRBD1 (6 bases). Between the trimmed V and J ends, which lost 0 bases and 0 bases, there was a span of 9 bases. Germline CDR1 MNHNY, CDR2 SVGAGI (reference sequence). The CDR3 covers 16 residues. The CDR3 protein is CASSYSRDISNQPQHF. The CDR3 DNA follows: TGTGCCAGCAGTTACTCGAGGGACATTAGCAATCAGCCCCAGCATTTT.

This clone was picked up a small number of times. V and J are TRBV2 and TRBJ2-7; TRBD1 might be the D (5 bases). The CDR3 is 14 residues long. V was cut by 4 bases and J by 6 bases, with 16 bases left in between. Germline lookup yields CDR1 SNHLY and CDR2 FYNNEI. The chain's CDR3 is CASSVVGARSEQYF. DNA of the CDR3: TGTGCCAGCAGTGTAGTAGGGGCGCGTAGCGAGCAGTACTTC.

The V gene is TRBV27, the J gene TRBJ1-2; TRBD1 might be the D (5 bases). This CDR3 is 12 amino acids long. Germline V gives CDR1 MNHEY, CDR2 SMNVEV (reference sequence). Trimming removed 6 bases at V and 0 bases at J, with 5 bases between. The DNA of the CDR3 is TGTGCCAGCAGGACAGCTAACTATGGCTACACCTTC. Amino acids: CASRTANYGYTF.

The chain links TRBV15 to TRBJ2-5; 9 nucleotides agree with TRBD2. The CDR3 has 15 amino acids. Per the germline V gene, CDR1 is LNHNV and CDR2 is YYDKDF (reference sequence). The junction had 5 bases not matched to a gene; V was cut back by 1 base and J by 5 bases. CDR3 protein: CATSRVAGVGETQYF. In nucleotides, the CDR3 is TGTGCCACCAGCAGAGTAGCGGGAGTAGGTGAGACCCAGTACTTC.

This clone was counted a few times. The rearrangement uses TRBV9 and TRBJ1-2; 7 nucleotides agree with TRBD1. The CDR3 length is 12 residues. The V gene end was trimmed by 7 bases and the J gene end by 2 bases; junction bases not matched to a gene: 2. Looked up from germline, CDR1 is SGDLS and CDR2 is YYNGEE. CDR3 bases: TGTGCCAGCGGGACAGCAAACTATGGCTACACCTTC. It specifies CASGTANYGYTF.

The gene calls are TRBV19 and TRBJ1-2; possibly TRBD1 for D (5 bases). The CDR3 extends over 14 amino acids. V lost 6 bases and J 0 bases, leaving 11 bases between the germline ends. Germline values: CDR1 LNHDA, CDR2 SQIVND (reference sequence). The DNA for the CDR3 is TGTGCCAGTAGGACAGTCGGTGCTAACTATGGCTACACCTTC. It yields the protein CASRTVGANYGYTF.

The CDR3 protein is CASSLGGQMNTEAFF. The CDR3 DNA reads as TGCGCCAGCAGCTTGGGCGGGCAGATGAACACTGAAGCTTTCTTT. The J gene is TRBJ1-1, the V gene TRBV5-1; D is unclear. Looked up from germline, CDR1 is SGHRS and CDR2 is YFSETQ. The CDR3 consists of 15 residues. V was clipped by 0 bases and J by 0 bases, with 9 bases between them.

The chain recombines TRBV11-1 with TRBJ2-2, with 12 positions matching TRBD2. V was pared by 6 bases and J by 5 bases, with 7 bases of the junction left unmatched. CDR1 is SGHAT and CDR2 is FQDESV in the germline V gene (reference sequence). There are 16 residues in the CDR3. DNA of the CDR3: TGTGCCAGCAGTGCTAGCGGGGGGGCCCCAACCGGGGAGCTGTTTTTT. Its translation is CASSASGGAPTGELFF.

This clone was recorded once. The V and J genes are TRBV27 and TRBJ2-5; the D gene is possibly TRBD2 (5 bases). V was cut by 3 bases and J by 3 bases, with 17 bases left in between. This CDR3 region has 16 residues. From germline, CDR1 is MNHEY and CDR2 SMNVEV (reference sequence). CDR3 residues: CASSFYSSSGKETQYF. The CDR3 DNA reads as TGTGCCAGCAGTTTCTATTCCTCGAGCGGAAAAGAGACCCAGTACTTC.

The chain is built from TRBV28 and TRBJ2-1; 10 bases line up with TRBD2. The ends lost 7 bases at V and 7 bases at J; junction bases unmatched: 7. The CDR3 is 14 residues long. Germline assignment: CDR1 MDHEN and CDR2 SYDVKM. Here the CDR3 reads CASKREGLLNEQFF. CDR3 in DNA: TGTGCCAGCAAGCGGGAGGGCCTTTTGAATGAGCAGTTCTTC.

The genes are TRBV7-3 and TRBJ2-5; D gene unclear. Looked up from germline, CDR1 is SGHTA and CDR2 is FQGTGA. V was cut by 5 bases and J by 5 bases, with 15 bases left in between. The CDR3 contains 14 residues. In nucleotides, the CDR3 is TGTGCCAGCAGCCCCCAGTCACAGTGGGAGACCCAGTACTTC. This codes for CASSPQSQWETQYF. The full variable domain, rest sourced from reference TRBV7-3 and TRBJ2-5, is GAGVSQTPSNKVTEKGKYVELRCDPISGHTALYWYRQSLGQGPEFLIYFQGTGAADDSGLPNDRFFAVRPEGSVSTLKIQRTERGDSAVYLCASSPQSQWETQYFGPGTRLLVL.

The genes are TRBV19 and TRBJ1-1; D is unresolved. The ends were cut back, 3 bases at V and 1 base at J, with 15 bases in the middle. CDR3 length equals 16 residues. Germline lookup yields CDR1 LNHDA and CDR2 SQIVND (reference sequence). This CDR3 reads CASSMQGGAGNTEAFF. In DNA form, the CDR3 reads TGTGCCAGTAGTATGCAAGGAGGCGCCGGGAACACTGAAGCTTTCTTT.

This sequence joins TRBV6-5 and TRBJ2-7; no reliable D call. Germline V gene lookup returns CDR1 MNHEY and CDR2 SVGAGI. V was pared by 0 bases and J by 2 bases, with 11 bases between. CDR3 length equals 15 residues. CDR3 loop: CASSYSSLAAYEQYF. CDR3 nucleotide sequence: TGTGCCAGCAGTTACTCGAGCCTTGCCGCCTACGAGCAGTACTTC.

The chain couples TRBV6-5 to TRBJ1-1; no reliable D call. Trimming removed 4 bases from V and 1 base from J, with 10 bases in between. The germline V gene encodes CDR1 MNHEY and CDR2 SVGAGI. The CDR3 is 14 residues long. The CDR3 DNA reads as TGTGCCAGCAGTTTTGGCCTCACGAACACTGAAGCTTTCTTT. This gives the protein CASSFGLTNTEAFF.

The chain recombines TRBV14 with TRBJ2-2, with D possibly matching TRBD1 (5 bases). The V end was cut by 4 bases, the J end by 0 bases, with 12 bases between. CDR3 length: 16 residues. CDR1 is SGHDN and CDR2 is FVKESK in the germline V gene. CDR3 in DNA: TGTGCCAGCAGCCCGCCCCAGGGTACGAACACCGGGGAGCTGTTTTTT. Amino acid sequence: CASSPPQGTNTGELFF.

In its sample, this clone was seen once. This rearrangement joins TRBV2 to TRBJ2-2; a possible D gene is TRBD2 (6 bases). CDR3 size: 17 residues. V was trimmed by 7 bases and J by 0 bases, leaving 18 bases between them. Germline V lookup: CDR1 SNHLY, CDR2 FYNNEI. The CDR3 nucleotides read TGTGCCAGCATCCCGACTAGGAATGACGCGAACACCGGGGAGCTGTTTTTT. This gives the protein CASIPTRNDANTGELFF. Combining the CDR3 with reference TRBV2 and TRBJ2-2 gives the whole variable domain EPEVTQTPSHQVTQMGQEVILRCVPISNHLYFYWYRQILGQKVEFLVSFYNNEISEKSEIFDDQFSVERPDGSNFTLKIRSTKLEDSAMYFCASIPTRNDANTGELFFGEGSRLTVL.

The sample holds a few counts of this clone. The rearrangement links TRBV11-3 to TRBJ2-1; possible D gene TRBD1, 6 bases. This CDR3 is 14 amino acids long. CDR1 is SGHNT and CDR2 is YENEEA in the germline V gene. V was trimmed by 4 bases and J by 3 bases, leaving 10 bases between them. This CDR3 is CASSSGDDYNEQFF. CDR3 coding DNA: TGTGCCAGCAGCTCAGGGGACGACTACAATGAGCAGTTCTTC.

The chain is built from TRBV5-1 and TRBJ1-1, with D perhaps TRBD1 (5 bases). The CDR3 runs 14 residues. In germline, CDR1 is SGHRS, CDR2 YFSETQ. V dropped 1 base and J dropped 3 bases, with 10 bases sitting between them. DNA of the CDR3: TGCGCCAGCAGCTTGCCAGGGTTGCACACTGAAGCTTTCTTT. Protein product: CASSLPGLHTEAFF.

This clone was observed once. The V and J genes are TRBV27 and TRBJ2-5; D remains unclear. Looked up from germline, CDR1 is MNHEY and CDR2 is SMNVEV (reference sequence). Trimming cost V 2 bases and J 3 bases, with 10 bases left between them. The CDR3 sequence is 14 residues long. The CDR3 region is CASSLVSQKETQYF. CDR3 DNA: TGTGCCAGCAGTTTAGTTTCACAGAAAGAGACCCAGTACTTC.

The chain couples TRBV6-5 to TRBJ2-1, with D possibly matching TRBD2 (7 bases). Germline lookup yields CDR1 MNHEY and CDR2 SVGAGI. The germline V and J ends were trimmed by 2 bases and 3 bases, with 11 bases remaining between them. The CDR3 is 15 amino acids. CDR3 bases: TGTGCCAGCAGTTACCGAGGGGGGGGCTACAATGAGCAGTTCTTC. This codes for CASSYRGGGYNEQFF.

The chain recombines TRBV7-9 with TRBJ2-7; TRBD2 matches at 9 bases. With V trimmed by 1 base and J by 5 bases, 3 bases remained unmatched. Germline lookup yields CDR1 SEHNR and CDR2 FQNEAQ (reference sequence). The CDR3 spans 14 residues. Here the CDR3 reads CASSLVASGNEQYF. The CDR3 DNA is TGTGCCAGCAGCTTAGTGGCTAGCGGGAACGAGCAGTACTTC.

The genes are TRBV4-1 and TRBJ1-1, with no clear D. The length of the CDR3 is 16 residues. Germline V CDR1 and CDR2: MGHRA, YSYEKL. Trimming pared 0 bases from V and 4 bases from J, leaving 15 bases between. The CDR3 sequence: CASSQDRTATLTEAFF. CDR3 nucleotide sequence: TGCGCCAGCAGCCAAGATCGAACAGCCACCCTCACTGAAGCTTTCTTT.

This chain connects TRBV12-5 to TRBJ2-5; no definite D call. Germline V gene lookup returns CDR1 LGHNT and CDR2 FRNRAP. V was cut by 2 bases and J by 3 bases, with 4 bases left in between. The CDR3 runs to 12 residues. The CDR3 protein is CASGLSKETQYF. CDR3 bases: TGTGCTAGTGGTTTGTCCAAAGAGACCCAGTACTTC.

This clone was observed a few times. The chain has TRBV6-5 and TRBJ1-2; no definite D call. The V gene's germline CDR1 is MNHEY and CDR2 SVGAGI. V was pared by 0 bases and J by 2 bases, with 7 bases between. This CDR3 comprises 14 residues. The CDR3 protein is CASSYSWANYGYTF. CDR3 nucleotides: TGTGCCAGCAGTTACTCGTGGGCAAACTATGGCTACACCTTC.